What follows is one T cell receptor (beta chain) and its context. The antigen it recognizes is unknown. Per-base quality was not reported, and no clone a single base away is much larger than it. Healthy HIV-negative adults with no recently reported acute infections or vaccinations were included as donors. Only Caucasian adults living in Nashville, Tennessee, USA were represented among the donors. Magnetic negative selection was used to enrich CD4+ T cells, after which naive cells were positively selected on CD45RA and the negative fraction became the memory subset. Blood was collected by leukapheresis, and PBMCs were isolated by Ficoll-Histopaque density gradient centrifugation and then cryopreserved in liquid nitrogen vapor phase. Purity and quantity of every magnetically sorted T cell population were checked by analytical flow cytometry. Each sorted fraction had its genomic DNA isolated and then quantified by UV absorbance on a Nanodrop 2000c.

The germline V gene yields MNHEY for CDR1 and SVGAGI for CDR2. V and J are truncated by 6 bases and 11 bases respectively, leaving an intervening sequence of 16 bases. The CDR3 has 12 amino acids, counting the end cysteine and phenylalanine. Only the CDR3 region is kept as DNA, spanning 36 bases read in frame from base 1. The sample is drawn from a study of shared clonotypes between healthy human individuals (dated by TCRdb to 2018 to 2021). Broadly, across the study: The cohort comprised a couple of women and a few men aged 18 to 49 years. Between about 0.85 and 10 billion PBMCs per donor were obtained by leukapheresis. For each donor, CD4 naive and CD4 memory were each given three plates, CD8 naive was given two plates, and CD8 memory was given one plate. Different laboratories and diverse techniques were used to prepare libraries and sequence TCR repertoires, to increase sequencing depth and limit assay-specific biases. To estimate repertoire size and how much clonotypes are shared between individuals, the study performed deep sequencing of blood TCR repertoires from five healthy adults. Here is what the overall study found, with its caveats: Sampling was restricted to blood, and TCR repertoires in tissues likely differ from the TCR repertoires found in blood. Because the study included only a small number of donors, the genetic and exposure-history diversity represented was limited. Clonotypes shared by all four sorted-subset donors showed higher generation probabilities than non-shared clonotypes. Pairwise subsampling led to the expectation that sequencing depth would affect the degree of clonotype sharing among donors. Naive subsets generally had larger estimated clonotype richness than memory subsets did. Rarefaction of sorted-subset datasets indicated incomplete sequencing despite the large sequencing depth. Across a few donors, approximately 5% of naive CD4, over 3% of naive CD8, approximately 2.5% of memory CD4, and about 0.44% of memory CD8 clonotypes were shared.

Using the deep immunoSEQ assay, TCR CDR3 regions were amplified from genomic DNA by multiplex PCR. Extracted genomic DNA from each cell subset was distributed evenly across all wells of several immunoSEQ 96-well plates, and each plate was treated as a replicate. For sorted subsets, approximately 190 ng genomic DNA, equal to about 30,000 T cell genomes, was loaded into each replicate PCR. Purified libraries were quantified with a Qubit 3.0 fluorometer, sized on a Bioanalyzer 2100, and re-quantified with the KAPA Library Quantification kit. Each immunoSEQ 96-well plate was sequenced on its own single-read 150-cycle Illumina NextSeq 550 flow cell. On the authors' methods: Because the immunoSEQ output held only junctional sequences and lacked quality scores, the filtering could not match the filtering applied to full-length reads. To assign V/J genes and CDR3, sequences were annotated against IMGT germline references using PyIR, a Python wrapper for IgBLAST v1.9. Reads with weak V/J assignments (E-value above 1e-6), missing CDR3, stop codons, out-of-frame junctions, or ambiguous translated residues were removed. V3J clonotypes were defined by identical inferred V gene, J gene, and CDR3 amino acid sequence. To compute the percentage overlap between repertoires, the number of shared unique clonotypes was divided by the size of the smaller repertoire. RTK rarefaction, the Chao1 estimator, and Recon v2.1 estimates of unobserved clonotypes were used to assess repertoire richness. For all TCRbeta clonotypes obtained by the gDNA method from a handful of donors, generation probabilities were computed with OLGA. TCRdb's version of the immuneACCESS table is confined to in-frame rearrangements and falls short of the full clone set. An unresolved V gene accounts for under half of the shortfall where checked; the remainder is of unknown origin. V and J calls plus clone size are reproduced from that table; the DNA served to infer D and trimming. This sample has around 550,000 clones in its table, and less than 96% of those were observed once. Roughly 0.06% of the sample is taken by the ten largest.

Material: naive CD4+ T cells sorted from blood. The cell subset or site label, as the study defines it: CD45RA+ positively selected. The receptor's source is a woman between 25 and 40 years old in good health. The V and J segments used are TRBV6-5 and TRBJ1-2, with the D gene uncertain. The bases are TGTGCCAGCAGAGTGACGGGAAGAGAGTACACCTTC. Translated, it gives CASRVTGREYTF.